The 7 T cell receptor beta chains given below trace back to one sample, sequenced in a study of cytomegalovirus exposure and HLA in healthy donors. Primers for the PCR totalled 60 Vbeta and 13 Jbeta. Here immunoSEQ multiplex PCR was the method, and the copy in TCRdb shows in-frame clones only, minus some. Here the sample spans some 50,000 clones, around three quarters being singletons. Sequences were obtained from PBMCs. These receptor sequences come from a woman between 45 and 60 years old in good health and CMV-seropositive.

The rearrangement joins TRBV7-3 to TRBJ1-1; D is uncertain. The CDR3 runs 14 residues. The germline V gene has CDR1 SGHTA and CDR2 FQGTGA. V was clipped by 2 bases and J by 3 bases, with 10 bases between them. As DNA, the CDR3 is TGTGCCAGCAGCTTATCCGGTGGGCACACTGAAGCTTTCTTT. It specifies CASSLSGGHTEAFF.

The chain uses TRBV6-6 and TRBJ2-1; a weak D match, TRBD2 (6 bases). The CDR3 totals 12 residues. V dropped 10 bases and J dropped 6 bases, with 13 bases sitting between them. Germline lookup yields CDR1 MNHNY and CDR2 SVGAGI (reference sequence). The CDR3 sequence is CATRTIPNEQFF. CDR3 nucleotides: TGTGCCACGAGGACTATACCCAATGAGCAGTTCTTC.

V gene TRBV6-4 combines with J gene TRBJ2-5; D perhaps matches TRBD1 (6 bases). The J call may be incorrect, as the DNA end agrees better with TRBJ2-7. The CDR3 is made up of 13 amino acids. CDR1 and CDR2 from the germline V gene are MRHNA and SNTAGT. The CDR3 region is CASSERGFYEQYF. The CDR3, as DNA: TGTGCCAGCAGTGAGAGGGGGTTCTACGAGCAGTACTTC.

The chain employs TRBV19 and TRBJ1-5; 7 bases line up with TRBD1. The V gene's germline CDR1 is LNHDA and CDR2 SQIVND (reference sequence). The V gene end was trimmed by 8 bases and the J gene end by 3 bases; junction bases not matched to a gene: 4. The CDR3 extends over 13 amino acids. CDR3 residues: CASGDRDNQPQHF. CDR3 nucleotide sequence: TGTGCCAGTGGGGACAGAGACAATCAGCCCCAGCATTTT.

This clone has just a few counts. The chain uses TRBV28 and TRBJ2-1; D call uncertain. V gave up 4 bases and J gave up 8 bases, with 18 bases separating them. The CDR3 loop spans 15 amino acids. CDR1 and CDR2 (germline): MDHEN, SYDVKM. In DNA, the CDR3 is TGTGCCAGCAGTTATCAAAAACCGAAGGCGGATGAGCAGTTCTTC. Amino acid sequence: CASSYQKPKADEQFF.

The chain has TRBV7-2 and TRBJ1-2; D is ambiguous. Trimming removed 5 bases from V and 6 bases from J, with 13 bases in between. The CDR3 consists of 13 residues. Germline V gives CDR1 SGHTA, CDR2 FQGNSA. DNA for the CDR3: TGTGCCAGCAGCCTAGGACTGCGCGATGGCTACACCTTC. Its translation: CASSLGLRDGYTF. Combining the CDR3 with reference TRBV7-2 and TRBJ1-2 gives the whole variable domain GAGVSQSPSNKVTEKGKDVELRCDPISGHTALYWYRQSLGQGLEFLIYFQGNSAPDKSGLPSDRFSAERTGGSVSTLTIQRTQQEDSAVYLCASSLGLRDGYTFGSGTRLTVV.

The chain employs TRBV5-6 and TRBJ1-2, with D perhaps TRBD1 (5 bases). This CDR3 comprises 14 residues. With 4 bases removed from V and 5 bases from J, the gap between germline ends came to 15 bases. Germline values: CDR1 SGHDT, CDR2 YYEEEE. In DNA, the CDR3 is TGTGCCAGCAGCCCCCGGGGGACGAGATATGGCTACACCTTC. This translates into CASSPRGTRYGYTF.